This entry lists 17 T cell receptor beta chains sequenced from one sample in a study of blood T cells in healthy people across ages. With a J-beta primer mix and a sample-barcoded 5' primer, a second PCR ran 7 to 11 cycles. MiXCR was run by TCRdb on the 5' RACE reads, yielding one entry per CDR3 protein. The sample contains about 830,000 distinct CDR3 sequences, roughly 64% of which appear only once. Input material: blood. The receptors derive from a man aged 30 to 45 in good health.

This chain joins TRBV6-6 and TRBJ1-6; D is possibly TRBD1 (6 bases). The CDR3 consists of 13 residues. Germline V gene sequence: CDR1 MNHNY, CDR2 SVGAGI (reference sequence). V was trimmed by 8 bases and J by 7 bases, leaving 12 bases between them. The CDR3 DNA is TGTGCCAGCGTGGCAGGGGCCAATTCACCCCTCCACTTT. Amino acids: CASVAGANSPLHF.

The chain links TRBV21-1 to TRBJ2-3; the table's TRBD1 call for D was not verified on the DNA. TRBV21-1 is a pseudogene locus. CDR3 size: 15 residues. This chain's CDR3 is CASSMGTARTDTQYF. CDR3 sequence (DNA): TGTGCCAGCAGCATGGGGACAGCAAGGACAGATACGCAGTATTTT.

The chain has TRBV24-1 and TRBJ1-1; 7 nucleotides match TRBD1. This CDR3 contains 16 residues. Germline CDR1 KGHDR, CDR2 SFDVKD. J lost 1 base, V lost 10 bases, and 14 bases had no gene match. The CDR3 DNA sequence: TGTGCCACTCTCGCCCTCAGGGGGAAGAAGAACACTGAAGCTTTCTTT. Translating it yields CATLALRGKKNTEAFF.

This clonotype was picked up a small number of times. The chain links TRBV25-1 to TRBJ1-2, with 7 positions matching TRBD1. J was trimmed by 3 bases and V by 1 base; bases with no gene match: 5. Germline CDR1 reads MGHDK; CDR2 reads SYGVNS. This CDR3 is 15 amino acids long. In DNA, the CDR3 is TGTGCCAGCAGTGAATCACTCCAGGGGGACTATGGCTACACCTTC. Its translation is CASSESLQGDYGYTF.

A remark on this clonotype: Germline is not matched at one junction end, which may reflect a read error. The chain joins TRBV24-1 to TRBJ2-1, with 7 nucleotides matching TRBD1. Germline values: CDR1 KGHDR, CDR2 SFDVKD. The CDR3 is made up of 17 amino acids. CDR3 bases: TGTGCCACCAGTGATTTGTGGTCGACAGGGTTGAACAATGAGCCGTTCTTC. This codes for CATSDLWSTGLNNEPFF.

The gene calls are TRBV2 and TRBJ1-1; D ambiguous. This CDR3 is built from 14 residues. The germline V gene encodes CDR1 SNHLY and CDR2 FYNNEI. Trimming left V 4 bases short and J 1 base short, with 10 bases between. Here the CDR3 DNA reads TGTGCCAGCAGTGTTAGGGCAGCGAACACTGAAGCTTTCTTT. Protein product: CASSVRAANTEAFF.

This clonotype was detected only a few times. The gene calls are TRBV20-1 and TRBJ2-3; D gene ambiguous. Per the germline V gene, CDR1 is DFQATT and CDR2 is SNEGSKA (reference sequence). With 2 bases removed from V and 0 bases from J, the gap between germline ends came to 12 bases. This CDR3 has 15 amino acids. In nucleotides, the CDR3 is TGCAGTGCTAGAAAACAGCCGGTCAGCACAGATACGCAGTATTTT. It is translated as CSARKQPVSTDTQYF.

This clonotype was seen only a few times. The chain links TRBV20-1 to TRBJ1-5, with D possibly being TRBD1 (6 bases). Trimming left V 3 bases short and J 4 bases short, with 10 bases between. Germline V CDR1 and CDR2: DFQATT, SNEGSKA (reference sequence). This CDR3 has 13 residues. CDR3 bases: TGCAGTGCTAGCGGGAGGGGGAATCAGCCCCAGCATTTT. The encoded protein is CSASGRGNQPQHF.

The chain carries TRBV7-2 and TRBJ2-7; 7 bases map to TRBD2. The end of the DNA fits TRBJ2-5 better, so the J call may be wrong. Germline CDR1 SGHTA, CDR2 FQGNSA. This CDR3 contains 15 residues. Here the CDR3 reads CASSLGRGTWETQYF. The CDR3 DNA reads as TGTGCCAGCAGCTTAGGGCGGGGGACGTGGGAGACCCAGTACTTC.

V gene TRBV28 combines with J gene TRBJ2-5; possibly TRBD2 for D (5 bases). The end of the DNA aligns better with TRBJ2-7, so the J call may be wrong. The CDR3 sequence is 14 residues long. From germline, CDR1 is MDHEN and CDR2 SYDVKM. The CDR3 protein is CASSNSGSGPEQYF. CDR3 nucleotide sequence: TGTGCCAGCAGCAACTCGGGCAGCGGTCCCGAGCAGTACTTC.

This clonotype was counted between two and nine times. V gene TRBV6-1 combines with J gene TRBJ2-1; D is ambiguous. The germline V gene encodes CDR1 MNHNS and CDR2 SASEGT. There are 13 residues in the CDR3. V lost 1 base and J lost 4, with 5 bases in between. CDR3 residues: CASSEVLYNEQFF. The CDR3 coding sequence is TGTGCCAGCAGTGAAGTTTTATACAATGAGCAGTTCTTC.

This sequence joins TRBV18 and TRBJ2-3, with TRBD1 identical over 9 bases. The CDR3 has 15 amino acids. CDR1 and CDR2 (germline): KGHSH, LQKENI. V shed 6 bases, J shed 2 bases, and the junction held 6 bases outside the gene matches. CDR3: CASSGQGIPTDTQYF. CDR3 bases: TGTGCCAGCTCGGGACAGGGTATCCCCACAGATACGCAGTATTTT.

The rearrangement joins TRBV7-9 to TRBJ2-1, with 9 nucleotides matching TRBD2. The CDR3 totals 17 residues. The trim removed 2 bases at V and 8 bases at J, leaving 13 bases unmatched. CDR1 and CDR2 from the germline V gene are SEHNR and FQNEAQ (reference sequence). CDR3 DNA sequence: TGTGCCAGCAGCTTATTCGAAGGCGGGGGGGTTATCGATGAGCAGTTCTTC. Residues: CASSLFEGGGVIDEQFF.

The chain carries TRBV7-9 and TRBJ2-3; D ambiguous. V was trimmed by 5 bases and J by 5 bases, leaving 8 bases between them. CDR1 is SEHNR, CDR2 FQNEAQ, per germline (reference sequence). This CDR3 region has 12 residues. The CDR3 DNA reads as TGTGCCAGCAGCCCTTTAAGAGATACGCAGTATTTT. As protein: CASSPLRDTQYF.

This clonotype was picked up a small number of times. V usage is TRBV6-1 and J usage is TRBJ2-7; 10 bases are shared with TRBD1. The V gene end was trimmed by 0 bases and the J gene end by 6 bases; junction bases not matched to a gene: 17. CDR3 length equals 19 residues. Per germline, CDR1 MNHNS and CDR2 SASEGT. CDR3 sequence (DNA): TGTGCCAGCAGTGAAGCGAAGACAGGGGGCGAGTACTCCAGGGTCGAGCAGTACTTC. As protein: CASSEAKTGGEYSRVEQYF.

This rearrangement joins TRBV5-4 to TRBJ2-7, with 7 positions matching TRBD1. V lost 4 bases and J lost 5; bases outside the gene matches: 9. The CDR3 consists of 14 residues. CDR1 and CDR2 from the germline V gene are SGHNT and YYREEE (reference sequence). CDR3 residues: CASSRPTGPNEQYF. CDR3 sequence (DNA): TGTGCCAGCAGCCGGCCGACAGGGCCAAACGAGCAGTACTTC.

In its sample, this clonotype was seen a few times. This chain links TRBV21-1 with TRBJ2-5. TRBV21-1 is a pseudogene. This CDR3 has 13 residues. The CDR3 nucleotides read TGTGCCAGTTGCCACAGGGTACAAGAGACCCAGTACTTC. Its protein is CASCHRVQETQYF.